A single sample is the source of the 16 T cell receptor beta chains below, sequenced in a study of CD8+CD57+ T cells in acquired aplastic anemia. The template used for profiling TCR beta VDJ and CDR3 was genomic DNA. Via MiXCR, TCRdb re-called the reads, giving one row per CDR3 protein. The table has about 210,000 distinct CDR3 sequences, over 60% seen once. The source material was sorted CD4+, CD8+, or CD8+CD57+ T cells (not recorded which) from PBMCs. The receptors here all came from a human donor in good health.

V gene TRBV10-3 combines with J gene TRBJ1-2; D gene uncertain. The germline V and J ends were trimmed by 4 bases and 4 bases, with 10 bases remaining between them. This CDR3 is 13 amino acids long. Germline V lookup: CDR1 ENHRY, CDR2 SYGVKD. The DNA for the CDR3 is TGTGCCATCAGTGGCGTATCGGGCTATGGCTACACCTTC. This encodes CAISGVSGYGYTF.

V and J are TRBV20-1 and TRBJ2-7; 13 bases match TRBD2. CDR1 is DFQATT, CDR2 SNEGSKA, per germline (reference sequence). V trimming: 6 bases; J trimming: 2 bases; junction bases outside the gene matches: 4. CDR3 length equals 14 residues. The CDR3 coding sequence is TGCAGTGCGAGACTAGCGGGAGGTCCCTACGAGCAGTACTTC. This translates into CSARLAGGPYEQYF.

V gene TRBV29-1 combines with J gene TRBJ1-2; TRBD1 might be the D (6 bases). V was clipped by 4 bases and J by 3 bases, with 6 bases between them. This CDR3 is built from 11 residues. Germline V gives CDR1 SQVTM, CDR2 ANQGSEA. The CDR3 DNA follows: TGCAGCGTTGGACAGGACTATGGCTACACCTTC. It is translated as CSVGQDYGYTF.

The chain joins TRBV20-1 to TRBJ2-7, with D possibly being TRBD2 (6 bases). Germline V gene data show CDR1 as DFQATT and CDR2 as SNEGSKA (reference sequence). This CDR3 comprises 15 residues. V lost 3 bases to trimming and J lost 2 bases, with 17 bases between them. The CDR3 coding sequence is TGCAGTGCTAGGGGGATAGGGCGGGGCCCCTACGAGCAGTACTTC. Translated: CSARGIGRGPYEQYF.

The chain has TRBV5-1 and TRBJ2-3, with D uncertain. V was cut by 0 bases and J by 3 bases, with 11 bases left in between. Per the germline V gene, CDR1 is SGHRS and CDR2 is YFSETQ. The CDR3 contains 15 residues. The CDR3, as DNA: TGCGCCAGCAGCTTGGCATTCGGCAAGACAGATACGCAGTATTTT. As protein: CASSLAFGKTDTQYF.

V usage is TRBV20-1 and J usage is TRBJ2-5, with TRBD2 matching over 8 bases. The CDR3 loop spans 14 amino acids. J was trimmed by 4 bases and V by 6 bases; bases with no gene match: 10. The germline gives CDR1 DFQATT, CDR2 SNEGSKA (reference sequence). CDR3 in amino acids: CSATPGRVGETQYF. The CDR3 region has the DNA TGCAGTGCAACGCCCGGGAGGGTTGGAGAGACCCAGTACTTC.

The CDR3 is CASSVRQITGELFF. In DNA form, the CDR3 reads TGTGCCAGCAGCGTACGGCAGATCACCGGGGAGCTGTTTTTT. The chain carries TRBV9 and TRBJ2-2; unclear D gene. Per the germline V gene, CDR1 is SGDLS and CDR2 is YYNGEE. V dropped 1 base and J dropped 4 bases, with 8 bases sitting between them. The CDR3 consists of 14 residues.

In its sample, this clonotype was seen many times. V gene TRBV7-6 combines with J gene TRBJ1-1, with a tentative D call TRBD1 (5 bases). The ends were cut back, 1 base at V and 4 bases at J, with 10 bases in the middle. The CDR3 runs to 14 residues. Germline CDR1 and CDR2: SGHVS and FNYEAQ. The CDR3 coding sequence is TGTGCCAGCAGCTTAGTCAGGGCGGGCACTGAAGCTTTCTTT. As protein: CASSLVRAGTEAFF. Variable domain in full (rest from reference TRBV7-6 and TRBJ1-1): GAGVSQSPRYKVTKRGQDVALRCDPISGHVSLYWYRQALGQGPEFLTYFNYEAQQDKSGLPNDRFSAERPEGSISTLTIQRTEQRDSAMYRCASSLVRAGTEAFFGQGTRLTVV.

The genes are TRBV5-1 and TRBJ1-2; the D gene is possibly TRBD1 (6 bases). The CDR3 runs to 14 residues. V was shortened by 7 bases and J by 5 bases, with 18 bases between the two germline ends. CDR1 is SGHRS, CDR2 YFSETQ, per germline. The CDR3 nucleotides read TGCGCCAGCTCCGGACAGATCCCCCAGTATGGCTACACCTTC. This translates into CASSGQIPQYGYTF. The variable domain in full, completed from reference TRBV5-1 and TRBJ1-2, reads KAGVTQTPRYLIKTRGQQVTLSCSPISGHRSVSWYQQTPGQGLQFLFEYFSETQRNKGNFPGRFSGRQFSNSRSEMNVSTLELGDSALYLCASSGQIPQYGYTFGSGTRLTVV.

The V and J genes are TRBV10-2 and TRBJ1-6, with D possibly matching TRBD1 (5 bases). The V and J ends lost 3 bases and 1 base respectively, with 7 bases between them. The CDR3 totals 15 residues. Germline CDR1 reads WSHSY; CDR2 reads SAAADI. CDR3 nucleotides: TGCGCCAGCAGTGATGAGGGGTCCTATAATTCACCCCTCCACTTT. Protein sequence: CASSDEGSYNSPLHF.

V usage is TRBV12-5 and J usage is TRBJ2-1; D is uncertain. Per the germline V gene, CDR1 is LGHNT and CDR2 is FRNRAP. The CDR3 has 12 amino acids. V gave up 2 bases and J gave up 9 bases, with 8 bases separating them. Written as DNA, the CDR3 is TGTGCTAGTGGTTTGACCTGGGCTGAGCAGTTCTTC. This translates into CASGLTWAEQFF.

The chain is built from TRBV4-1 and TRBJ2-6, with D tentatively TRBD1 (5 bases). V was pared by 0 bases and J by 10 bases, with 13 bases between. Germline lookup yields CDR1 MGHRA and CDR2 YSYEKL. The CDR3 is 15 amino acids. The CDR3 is CASSQEQADANVLTF. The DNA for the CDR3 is TGCGCCAGCAGCCAAGAACAGGCAGATGCGAACGTCCTGACTTTC.

CDR3 region: CASSVGGAGSYEQYF. The DNA for the CDR3 is TGTGCCAGCAGCGTAGGCGGGGCCGGCTCCTACGAGCAGTACTTC. This chain connects TRBV9 to TRBJ2-7; D is possibly TRBD2 (6 bases). Trimming shortened V by 0 bases and J by 0 bases, and 10 bases separated the two germline ends. The CDR3 totals 15 residues. CDR1 is SGDLS and CDR2 is YYNGEE in the germline V gene. Variable domain in full (rest from reference TRBV9 and TRBJ2-7): DSGVTQTPKHLITATGQRVTLRCSPRSGDLSVYWYQQSLDQGLQFLIQYYNGEERAKGNILERFSAQQFPDLHSELNLSSLELGDSALYFCASSVGGAGSYEQYFGPGTRLTVT.

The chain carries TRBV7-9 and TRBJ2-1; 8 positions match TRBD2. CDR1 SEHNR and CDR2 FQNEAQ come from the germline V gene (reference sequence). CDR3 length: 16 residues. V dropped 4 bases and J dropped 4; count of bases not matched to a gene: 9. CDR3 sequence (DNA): TGTGCCAGCAGCTCTCTCACTAGCGGACTTTACAATGAGCAGTTCTTC. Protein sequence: CASSSLTSGLYNEQFF. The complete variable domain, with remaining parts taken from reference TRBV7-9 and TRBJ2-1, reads DTGVSQNPRHKITKRGQNVTFRCDPISEHNRLYWYRQTLGQGPEFLTYFQNEAQLEKSRLLSDRFSAERPKGSFSTLEIQRTEQGDSAMYLCASSSLTSGLYNEQFFGPGTRLTVL.

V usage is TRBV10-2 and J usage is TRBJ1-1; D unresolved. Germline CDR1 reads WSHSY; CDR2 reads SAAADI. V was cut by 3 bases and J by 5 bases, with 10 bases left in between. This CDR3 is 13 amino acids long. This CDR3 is CASSEEVRTEAFF. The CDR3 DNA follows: TGCGCCAGCAGTGAAGAGGTTCGGACTGAAGCTTTCTTT.

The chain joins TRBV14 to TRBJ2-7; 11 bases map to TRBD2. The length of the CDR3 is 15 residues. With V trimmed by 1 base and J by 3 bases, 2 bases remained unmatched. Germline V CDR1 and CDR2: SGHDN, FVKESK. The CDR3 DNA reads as TGTGCCAGCAGCCAAGGTAGCGGGAGGGGCTACGAGCAGTACTTC. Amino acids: CASSQGSGRGYEQYF.